The 16 T cell receptor beta chains given below trace back to one sample, sequenced in a study of blood T cell repertoires in COVID-19. TCRdb keeps only in-frame clones here, not all; method: immunoSEQ multiplex PCR. The table lists over 400,000 clones, around 86% of them singletons. The specimen sequenced was peripheral blood. These receptors were collected from a woman between 25 and 40 years old with active or convalescent COVID-19.

The genes are TRBV2 and TRBJ2-1, with TRBD1 as a possible D gene (6 bases). Germline CDR1 and CDR2: SNHLY and FYNNEI. CDR3 size: 11 residues. V shed 4 bases and J shed 10 bases, with 8 bases lying between them. DNA of the CDR3: TGTGCCAGCAGTGTCGGACAGGAGCAGTTCTTC. Its protein is CASSVGQEQFF.

The chain employs TRBV7-9 and TRBJ2-5, with 8 bases lining up with TRBD1. CDR3 size: 17 residues. Losses at the gene ends were 2 bases for V and 1 base for J; bases not matched to a gene: 9. CDR1 SEHNR and CDR2 FQNEAQ come from the germline V gene (reference sequence). CDR3 amino acids: CASSLLLSGTGQETQYF. The CDR3 DNA follows: TGTGCCAGCAGCTTACTCCTATCCGGGACAGGCCAAGAGACCCAGTACTTC.

The chain is built from TRBV2 and TRBJ2-3; 8 nucleotides line up with TRBD2. The CDR3 extends over 15 amino acids. Trimming removed 3 bases from V and 2 bases from J; junction bases left unmatched: 4. From germline, CDR1 is SNHLY and CDR2 FYNNEI. The CDR3 coding sequence is TGTGCCAGCAGTGAGAAGCGGGGGACCACAGATACGCAGTATTTT. Translated: CASSEKRGTTDTQYF.

The chain recombines TRBV9 with TRBJ2-1; TRBD2 matches at 14 bases. The V and J ends lost 4 bases and 7 bases, in that order; junction bases with no gene match: 4. Germline assignment: CDR1 SGDLS and CDR2 YYNGEE. The CDR3 loop spans 15 amino acids. The CDR3 loop reads CASSLGTSGGNEQFF. The DNA for the CDR3 is TGTGCCAGCAGCTTAGGGACTAGCGGGGGTAATGAGCAGTTCTTC.

The chain recombines TRBV4-1 with TRBJ2-3; 7 nucleotides line up with TRBD2. Germline V gives CDR1 MGHRA, CDR2 YSYEKL. The CDR3 covers 16 residues. V dropped 8 bases and J dropped 6; count of bases not matched to a gene: 17. CDR3 coding DNA: TGCGCCAGCTCTACTCCGCGCCTAGCGGATTCGGATACGCAGTATTTT. Translation gives CASSTPRLADSDTQYF.

This rearrangement joins TRBV5-1 to TRBJ2-5, with D possibly being TRBD2 (6 bases). V lost 9 bases and J lost 5, with 23 bases in between. This CDR3 spans 15 amino acids. Germline values: CDR1 SGHRS, CDR2 YFSETQ. CDR3 region: CATKVEGRVGETQYF. DNA for the CDR3: TGCGCCACCAAGGTGGAGGGCAGGGTTGGGGAGACCCAGTACTTC.

This clone was found once. The V and J genes are TRBV19 and TRBJ2-1; D is uncertain. From germline, CDR1 is LNHDA and CDR2 SQIVND (reference sequence). V lost 0 bases, J lost 3 bases, and 12 bases lay in between. CDR3 length: 16 residues. CDR3 region: CASSIDRSFLYNEQFF. CDR3 sequence (DNA): TGTGCCAGTAGTATAGATCGGTCGTTTCTCTACAATGAGCAGTTCTTC.

The chain has TRBV6-5 and TRBJ2-7, with a tentative D call TRBD1 (6 bases). With 0 bases removed from V and 3 bases from J, the gap between germline ends came to 12 bases. This CDR3 region has 15 residues. Germline V gives CDR1 MNHEY, CDR2 SVGAGI. In DNA form, the CDR3 reads TGTGCCAGCAGTTACTCCGGGCAGGGGTACTACGAGCAGTACTTC. It codes for CASSYSGQGYYEQYF.

The rearrangement joins TRBV15 to TRBJ2-3, with D tentatively TRBD1 (6 bases). The CDR3 contains 15 residues. CDR1 is LNHNV and CDR2 is YYDKDF in the germline V gene (reference sequence). V shed 2 bases and J shed 2 bases, with 11 bases lying between them. The CDR3 DNA reads as TGTGCCACCAGCAGATCGAGGGGGACCACAGATACGCAGTATTTT. Encoded protein: CATSRSRGTTDTQYF. The complete variable domain, with remaining parts taken from reference TRBV15 and TRBJ2-3, reads DAMVIQNPRYQVTQFGKPVTLSCSQTLNHNVMYWYQQKSSQAPKLLFHYYDKDFNNEADTPDNFQSRRPNTSFCFLDIRSPGLGDTAMYLCATSRSRGTTDTQYFGPGTRLTVL.

The chain is built from TRBV7-8 and TRBJ2-3; no reliable D call. This CDR3 contains 12 residues. V lost 5 bases, J lost 6 bases, and 9 bases lay in between. Per germline, CDR1 SGHVS and CDR2 FQNEAQ. Written as DNA, the CDR3 is TGTGCCAGCAGCCCCCGGGTGGATACGCAGTATTTT. Its translation is CASSPRVDTQYF.

The chain combines TRBV19 with TRBJ2-7; 7 nucleotides line up with TRBD2. Germline CDR1 is LNHDA and CDR2 is SQIVND (reference sequence). The J segment lost 0 bases and the V segment lost 5 bases, leaving 13 bases of the junction unmatched. This CDR3 contains 17 residues. CDR3 nucleotide sequence: TGTGCCAGTAGTGCCGTCATCCCTAGCGGAATCTCCTACGAGCAGTACTTC. Protein product: CASSAVIPSGISYEQYF.

V gene TRBV29-1 combines with J gene TRBJ2-2, with unresolved D. Per germline, CDR1 SQVTM and CDR2 ANQGSEA. CDR3 length equals 12 residues. The V and J ends lost 7 bases and 5 bases respectively, with 11 bases between them. The CDR3 protein is CSGARKTGELFF. The CDR3 DNA sequence: TGCAGCGGAGCGCGGAAAACCGGGGAGCTGTTTTTT.

The chain is built from TRBV15 and TRBJ1-3; D ambiguous. CDR1 and CDR2 (germline): LNHNV, YYDKDF (reference sequence). Trimming took 6 bases from V and 0 from J, leaving 9 bases between them. CDR3 length: 14 amino acids. CDR3 residues: CATRREGSGNTIYF. The CDR3 coding sequence is TGTGCCACCAGGCGGGAGGGCTCTGGAAACACCATATATTTT.

The CDR3 DNA reads as TGTGCCAGCAGTCGTTGGGGCAGGGAAAAAAACATTCAGTACTTC. Encoded protein: CASSRWGREKNIQYF. The J gene is TRBJ2-4, the V gene TRBV6-5; the D gene is possibly TRBD1 (5 bases). V shed 5 bases and J shed 4 bases, with 15 bases lying between them. CDR1 is MNHEY and CDR2 is SVGAGI in the germline V gene. The CDR3 length is 15 residues.

J is TRBJ2-6 and V is TRBV10-3; 9 nucleotides agree with TRBD1. The CDR3 contains 16 residues. Germline CDR1 reads ENHRY; CDR2 reads SYGVKD. Trimming took 5 bases from V and 3 from J; bases not matched to a gene: 5. CDR3 nucleotide sequence: TGTGCCATCAGTTTACAGGGGGCAGGTGGGGCCAACGTCCTGACTTTC. It is translated as CAISLQGAGGANVLTF.

This chain connects TRBV11-2 to TRBJ1-4; D perhaps matches TRBD1 (5 bases). V shed 3 bases and J shed 7 bases, with 21 bases lying between them. CDR1 and CDR2 (germline): SGHAT, FQNNGV. The CDR3 loop spans 17 amino acids. The CDR3 sequence is CASSFDGFGAGSEKLFF. CDR3 bases: TGTGCCAGCAGCTTTGATGGGTTTGGGGCCGGAAGTGAAAAACTGTTTTTT.